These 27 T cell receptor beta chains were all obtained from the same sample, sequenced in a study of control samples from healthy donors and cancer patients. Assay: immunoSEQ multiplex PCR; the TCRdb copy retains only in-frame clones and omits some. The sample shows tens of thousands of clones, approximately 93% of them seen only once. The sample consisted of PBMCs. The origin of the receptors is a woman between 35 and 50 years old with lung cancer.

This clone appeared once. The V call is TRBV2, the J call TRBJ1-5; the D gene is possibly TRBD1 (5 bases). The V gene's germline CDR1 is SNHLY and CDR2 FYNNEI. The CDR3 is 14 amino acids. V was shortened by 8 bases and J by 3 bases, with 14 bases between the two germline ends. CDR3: CASSGGATNQPQHF. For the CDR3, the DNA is TGTGCCAGCTCTGGGGGAGCCACCAATCAGCCCCAGCATTTT.

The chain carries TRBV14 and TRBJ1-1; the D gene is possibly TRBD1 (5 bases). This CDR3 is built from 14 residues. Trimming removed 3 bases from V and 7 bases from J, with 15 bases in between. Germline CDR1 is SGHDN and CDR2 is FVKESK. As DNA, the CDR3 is TGTGCCAGCAGCCAGGGGCAGGGCTTCCGTGAAGCTTTCTTT. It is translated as CASSQGQGFREAFF.

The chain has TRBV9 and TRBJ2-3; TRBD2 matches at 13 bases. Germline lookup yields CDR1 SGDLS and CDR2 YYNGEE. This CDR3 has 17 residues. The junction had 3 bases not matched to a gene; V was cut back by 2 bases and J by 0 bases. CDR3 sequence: CASSVGTSGTSTDTQYF. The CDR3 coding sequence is TGTGCCAGCAGCGTCGGGACTAGCGGGACTAGCACAGATACGCAGTATTTT.

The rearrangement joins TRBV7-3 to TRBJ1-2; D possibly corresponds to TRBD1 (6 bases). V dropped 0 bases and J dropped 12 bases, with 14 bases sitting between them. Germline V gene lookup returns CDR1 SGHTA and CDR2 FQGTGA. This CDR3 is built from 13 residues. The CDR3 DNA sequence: TGTGCCAGCAGCTTAACGGAGGGGGGATACCACACCTTC. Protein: CASSLTEGGYHTF.

The CDR3 region has the DNA TGCGCCAGCAGCTTGGCCGAGGGTTTGGCAGAAAAACTGTTTTTT. Translated, it gives CASSLAEGLAEKLFF. The genes are TRBV5-1 and TRBJ1-4; D is unclear. V was clipped by 0 bases and J by 8 bases, with 14 bases between them. CDR1 is SGHRS and CDR2 is YFSETQ in the germline V gene. The CDR3 loop spans 15 amino acids.

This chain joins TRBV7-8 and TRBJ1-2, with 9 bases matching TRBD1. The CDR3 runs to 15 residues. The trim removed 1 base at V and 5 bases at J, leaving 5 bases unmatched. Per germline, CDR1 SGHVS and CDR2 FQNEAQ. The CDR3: CASSLGGQGEYGYTF. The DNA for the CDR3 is TGTGCCAGCAGCTTAGGGGGACAGGGCGAGTATGGCTACACCTTC.

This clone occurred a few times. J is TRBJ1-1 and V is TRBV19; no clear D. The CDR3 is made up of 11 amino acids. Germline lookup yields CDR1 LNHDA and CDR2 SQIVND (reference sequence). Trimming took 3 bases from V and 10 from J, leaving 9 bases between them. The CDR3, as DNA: TGTGCCAGTAGTATTGAGGCAACAGCTTTCTTT. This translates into CASSIEATAFF.

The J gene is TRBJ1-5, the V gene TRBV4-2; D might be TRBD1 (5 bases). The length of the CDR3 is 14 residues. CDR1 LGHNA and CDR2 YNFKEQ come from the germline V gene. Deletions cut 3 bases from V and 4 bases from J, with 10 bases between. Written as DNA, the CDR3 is TGTGCCAGCAGCCAGGGGACCGTTAATCAGCCCCAGCATTTT. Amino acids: CASSQGTVNQPQHF.

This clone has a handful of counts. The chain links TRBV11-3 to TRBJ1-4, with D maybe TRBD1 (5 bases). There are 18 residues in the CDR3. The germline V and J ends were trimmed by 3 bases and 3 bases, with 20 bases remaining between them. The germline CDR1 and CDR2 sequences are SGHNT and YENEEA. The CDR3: CASSFGDQPRSPNEKLFF. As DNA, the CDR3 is TGTGCCAGCAGCTTTGGGGACCAGCCCAGGTCCCCTAATGAAAAACTGTTTTTT. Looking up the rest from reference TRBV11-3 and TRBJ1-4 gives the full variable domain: EAGVVQSPRYKIIEKKQPVAFWCNPISGHNTLYWYLQNLGQGPELLIRYENEEAVDDSQLPKDRFSAERLKGVDSTLKIQPAELGDSAVYLCASSFGDQPRSPNEKLFFGSGTQLSVL.

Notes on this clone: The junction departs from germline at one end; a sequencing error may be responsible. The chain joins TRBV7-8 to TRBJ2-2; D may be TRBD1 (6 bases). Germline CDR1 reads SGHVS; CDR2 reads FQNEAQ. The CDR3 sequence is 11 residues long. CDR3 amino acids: CAGKANRELFF. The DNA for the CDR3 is TGTGCCGGAAAGGCTAACAGGGAACTGTTTTTT.

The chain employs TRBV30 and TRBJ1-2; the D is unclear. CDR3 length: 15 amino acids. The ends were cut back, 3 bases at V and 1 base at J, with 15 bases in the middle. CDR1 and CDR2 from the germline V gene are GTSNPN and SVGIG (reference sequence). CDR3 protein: CAWRNWRDINYGYTF. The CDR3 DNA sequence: TGTGCCTGGAGGAATTGGAGAGATATTAACTATGGCTACACCTTC.

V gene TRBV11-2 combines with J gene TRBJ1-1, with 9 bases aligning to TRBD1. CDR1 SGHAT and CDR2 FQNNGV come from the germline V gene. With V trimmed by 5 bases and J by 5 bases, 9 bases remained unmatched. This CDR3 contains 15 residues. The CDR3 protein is CASSRPAGTGTEAFF. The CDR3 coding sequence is TGTGCCAGCAGCCGACCGGCCGGGACAGGGACTGAAGCTTTCTTT.

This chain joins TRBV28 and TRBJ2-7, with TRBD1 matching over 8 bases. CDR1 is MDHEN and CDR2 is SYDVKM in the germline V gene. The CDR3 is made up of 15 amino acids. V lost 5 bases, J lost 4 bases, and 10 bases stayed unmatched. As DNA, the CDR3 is TGTGCCAGCAGTAAATTGCGACAGGGGTTTTACGAGCAGTACTTC. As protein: CASSKLRQGFYEQYF.

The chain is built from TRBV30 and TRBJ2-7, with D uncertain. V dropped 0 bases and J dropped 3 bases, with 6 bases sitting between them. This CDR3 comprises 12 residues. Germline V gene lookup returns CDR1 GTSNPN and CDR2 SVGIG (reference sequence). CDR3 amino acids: CAWSVISYEQYF. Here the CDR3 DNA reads TGTGCCTGGAGTGTAATCAGCTACGAGCAGTACTTC.

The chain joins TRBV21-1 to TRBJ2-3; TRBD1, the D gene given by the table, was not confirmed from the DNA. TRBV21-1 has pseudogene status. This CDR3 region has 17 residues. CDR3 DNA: TGTGCCAGCAGCAAGTTCGATACCGGGACAGGGGGCGATACGCAGTATTTT. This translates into CASSKFDTGTGGDTQYF.

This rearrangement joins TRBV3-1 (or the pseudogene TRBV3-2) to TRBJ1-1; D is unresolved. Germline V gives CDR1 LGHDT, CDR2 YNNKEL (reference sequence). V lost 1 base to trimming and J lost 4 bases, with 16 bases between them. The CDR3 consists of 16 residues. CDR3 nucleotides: TGTGCCAGCAGCCAAGCGGGGTCTGGCCGAGCCACTGAAGCTTTCTTT. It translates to CASSQAGSGRATEAFF.

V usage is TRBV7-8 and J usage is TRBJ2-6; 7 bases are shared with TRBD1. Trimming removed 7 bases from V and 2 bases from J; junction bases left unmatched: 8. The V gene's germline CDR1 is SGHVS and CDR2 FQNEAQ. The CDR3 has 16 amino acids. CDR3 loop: CASTVADRAGANVLTF. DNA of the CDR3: TGTGCCAGCACTGTTGCAGACAGGGCTGGGGCCAACGTCCTGACTTTC.

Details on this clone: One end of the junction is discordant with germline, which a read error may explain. The CDR3 loop is CASSLGQGANAYGQYF. The CDR3 bases are TGTGCCAGCAGCTTGGGACAGGGGGCTAACGCCTACGGGCAGTACTTC. This chain joins TRBV11-2 and TRBJ2-7; 12 bases agree with TRBD1. Per germline, CDR1 SGHAT and CDR2 FQNNGV. The CDR3 length is 16 residues.

CDR3 DNA: TGTGCCAGCAGTTACGAGGCAGATACGCAGTATTTT. Its protein is CASSYEADTQYF. The chain combines TRBV6-6 with TRBJ2-3, with unresolved D. The germline V and J ends were trimmed by 2 bases and 4 bases, with 4 bases remaining between them. The CDR3 sequence is 12 residues long. Germline V lookup: CDR1 MNHNY, CDR2 SVGAGI (reference sequence).

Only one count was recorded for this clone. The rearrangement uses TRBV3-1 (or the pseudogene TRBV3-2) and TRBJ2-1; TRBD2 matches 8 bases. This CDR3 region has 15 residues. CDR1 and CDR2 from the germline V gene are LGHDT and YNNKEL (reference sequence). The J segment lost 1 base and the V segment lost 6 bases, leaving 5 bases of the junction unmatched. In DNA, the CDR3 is TGTGCCAGCAGACTTAGCGGGGAGTCCTACAATGAGCAGTTCTTC. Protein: CASRLSGESYNEQFF.

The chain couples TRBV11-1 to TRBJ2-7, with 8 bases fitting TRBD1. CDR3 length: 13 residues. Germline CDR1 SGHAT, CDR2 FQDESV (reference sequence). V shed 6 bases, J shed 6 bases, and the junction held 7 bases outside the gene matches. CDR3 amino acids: CASSLDRDGEQYF. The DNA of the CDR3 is TGTGCCAGCAGTTTGGACAGGGACGGCGAGCAGTACTTC. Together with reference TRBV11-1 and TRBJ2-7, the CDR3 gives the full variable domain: EAEVAQSPRYKITEKSQAVAFWCDPISGHATLYWYRQILGQGPELLVQFQDESVVDDSQLPKDRFSAERLKGVDSTLKIQPAELGDSAMYLCASSLDRDGEQYFGPGTRLTVT.

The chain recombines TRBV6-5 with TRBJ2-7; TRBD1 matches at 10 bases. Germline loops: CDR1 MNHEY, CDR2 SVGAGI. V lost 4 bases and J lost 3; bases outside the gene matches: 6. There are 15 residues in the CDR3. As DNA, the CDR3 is TGTGCCAGCAGTTGGCCGGGACAGGGGCTCTACGAGCAGTACTTC. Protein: CASSWPGQGLYEQYF.

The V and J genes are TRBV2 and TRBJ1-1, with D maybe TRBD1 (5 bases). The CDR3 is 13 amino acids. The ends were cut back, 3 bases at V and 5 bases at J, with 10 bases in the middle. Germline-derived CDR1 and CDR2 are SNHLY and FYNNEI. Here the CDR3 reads CASSEFGGTEAFF. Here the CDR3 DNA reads TGTGCCAGCAGTGAGTTTGGGGGTACTGAAGCTTTCTTT.

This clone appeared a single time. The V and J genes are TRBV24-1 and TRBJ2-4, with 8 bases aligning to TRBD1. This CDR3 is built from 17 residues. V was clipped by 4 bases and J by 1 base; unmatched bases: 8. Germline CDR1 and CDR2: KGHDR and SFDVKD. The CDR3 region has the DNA TGTGCCACCAGTGACACAACAGGGGGGAGGGCCAAAAACATTCAGTACTTC. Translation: CATSDTTGGRAKNIQYF.

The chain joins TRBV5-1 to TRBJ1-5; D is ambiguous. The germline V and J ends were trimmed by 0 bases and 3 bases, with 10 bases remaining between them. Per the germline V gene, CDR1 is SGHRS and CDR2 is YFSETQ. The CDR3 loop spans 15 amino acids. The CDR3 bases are TGCGCCAGCAGCTTGGAAGGACCCCCCAATCAGCCCCAGCATTTT. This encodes CASSLEGPPNQPQHF.

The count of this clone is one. CDR3 coding DNA: TGTGCCAGCAGCCAGACAGGGGTTAACACTGAAGCTTTCTTT. It codes for CASSQTGVNTEAFF. The rearrangement joins TRBV25-1 to TRBJ1-1, with 8 nucleotides matching TRBD1. Germline CDR1 MGHDK, CDR2 SYGVNS. V lost 6 bases to trimming and J lost 2 bases; unmatched junction nucleotides: 5. This CDR3 region has 14 residues.

For the CDR3, the DNA is TGCGCCAGCAGCCAAGGTTTCCTCAAAAACATTCAGTACTTC. It specifies CASSQGFLKNIQYF. This chain links TRBV4-1 with TRBJ2-4; no clear D gene. Germline CDR1 reads MGHRA; CDR2 reads YSYEKL. The CDR3 runs to 14 residues. Trimming took 1 base from V and 3 from J, leaving 7 bases between them.